This TCR beta chain was identified during a study of immune evolution from preneoplasia to lung adenocarcinoma. The method was immunoSEQ multiplex PCR; TCRdb's version includes in-frame clones alone and lacks a portion of them. The top ten hold approximately 6.2% of the sample, which has over 30,000 clones, under 85% seen once. The clonotype originates from a person in their sixties or seventies with lung adenocarcinoma. Sequencing used FFPE invasive lung adenocarcinoma tissue.

The CDR3 reads CASSQDSPGNTIYF. The CDR3 nucleotides read TGTGCCAGCAGTCAAGACAGTCCTGGAAACACCATATATTTT. V is TRBV7-2 and J is TRBJ1-3; D might be TRBD1 (5 bases). CDR1 is SGHTA and CDR2 is FQGNSA in the germline V gene. This CDR3 region has 14 residues. V was shortened by 6 bases and J by 2 bases, with 11 bases between the two germline ends.